This T cell receptor beta chain was captured by sequencing in a study of cytomegalovirus exposure and HLA in healthy donors. Details on this clone: What it binds is unknown. This sample also contains other DNA sequences that code for the same CDR3.

The PCR used 60 Vbeta and 13 Jbeta primers. TCRdb's table, derived via immunoSEQ multiplex PCR, lists solely in-frame clones and lacks some. The table lists 200,000 or so clones, under 90% of them singletons. Study findings and constraints: Using a false discovery rate of 0.05, a later analysis showed that 15,000 to 20,000 TCR beta sequences were associated with HLA alleles.

The sequenced sample was PBMCs. The TCR sequence derives from a boy under 10 years old in good health and CMV-seronegative.

As DNA, the CDR3 is TGTGCCAGCTCACCGGACAGAGCCTACGAGCAGTACTTC. Translated: CASSPDRAYEQYF. This chain links TRBV18 with TRBJ2-7, with TRBD1 as a possible D gene (6 bases). Germline V gene data show CDR1 as KGHSH and CDR2 as LQKENI. The CDR3 contains 13 residues. V was pared by 3 bases and J by 2 bases, with 8 bases between.